Reported below is one T cell receptor beta chain. The antigen remains undetermined. Because the CDR3 is missing its conserved closing phenylalanine or tryptophan, this is likely a read error. Priming with a constant-region primer yielded TCR beta cDNA from roughly 490 ng total RNA. Libraries of TCR beta came from three nested multiplex PCR rounds with slightly modified ARM-PCR. TRBV1-TRBV30 forward and Cbeta reverse primers drove the first two roughly 10-cycle rounds. TCRdb re-called the multiplex PCR reads with MiXCR, one entry per CDR3 protein. The sample shows tens of thousands of distinct CDR3 sequences, around 70% of them seen only once. Germline V lookup: CDR1 ENHRY, CDR2 SYGVKD. The CDR3 totals 13 residues. The data derive from a study of tumor-infiltrating lymphocytes in primary liver carcinoma. Study-level results: Whereas tumor region pairs overlapped more, tumor-adjacent and tumor-blood pairs overlapped less.

Joint extraction of RNA and DNA used 20-30 mg of bulk tissue that was unsorted. The genes are TRBV10-3 and TRBJ1-2, with D perhaps matching TRBD1 (5 bases). Sequenced material: liver tumor tissue from sampling region 1. Subset: tumor region T1, superior pole. This clonotype was obtained from a man between 40 and 49 years old with primary liver carcinoma and hepatitis B virus infection. As DNA, the CDR3 is TGTGCCGTCAGTGACAGCCCTCCGTCTGGCTACACCATC. Translation: CAVSDSPPSGYTI.